The clone carrying this T cell receptor (beta chain) was recorded only once. Antigen unknown. This sample was included in a study of PD-L1 blockade in urothelial cancer. On the study more broadly: Study patients had been treated with 0 to 3 previous chemotherapy regimens. Once treatment had started, blood was analyzed at 3 weeks (second dose) and again at 6 weeks. A median of roughly 140,000 T cells was found in the blood samples. Study-wide results and caveats: Sub-median blood TCR clonality before treatment predicted longer survival.

Trimming removed 0 bases from V and 5 bases from J, with 5 bases in between. Per germline, CDR1 LNHNV and CDR2 YYDKDF (reference sequence). The CDR3 runs 13 residues. Data came from immunoSEQ multiplex PCR; TCRdb stores just in-frame clones and leaves some out. This table has about 40,000 clones, about 86% appearing once. This receptor was taken from a man in his fifties or sixties with urothelial cancer. The sample here was PBMCs, taken around atezolizumab (anti-PD-L1) treatment. The chain is built from TRBV15 and TRBJ1-5; D ambiguous. The CDR3 nucleotides are TGTGCCACCAGCAGAGAGCCAGATCAGCCCCAGCATTTT. It specifies CATSREPDQPQHF.